Listed below are T cell receptor beta chains from one sample, sequenced in a study of identical twins. Via MiXCR, TCRdb re-called the 5' RACE reads, giving one row per CDR3 protein. The data hold roughly 220,000 distinct CDR3 sequences, with 5.5% to 7.5% observed a single time. These sequences were also reported in another study, on T cells expressing NK-cell markers.

Sequences were obtained from CD8+ T cells sorted from blood. The source of these receptors is a woman between 18 and 30 years old in good health. Each CDR3 is given with its conserved first and last residue. D genes are given only for firm matches. The size field is filled for only some rows; it gives once, few, many or a size class.

j_call v_call clone_size d_call cdr3_nt cdr3_aa
TRBJ2-4 TRBV7-9 many TRBD1 TGTGCCAGCAGCCCTGAGGGGACAGGGAAGGACATTCAGTACTTC CASSPEGTGKDIQYF
TRBJ2-1 TRBV4-3 few TRBD2 TGCGCCAGCAGCCAGGTCGGACTAGCGGGGCCATACAATGAGCAGTTCTTC CASSQVGLAGPYNEQFF
TRBJ2-1 TRBV2 . TRBD2 TGTGCCAGCACAAACCGGGGGGGCCGTTTCAATGAGCAGTTCTTC CASTNRGGRFNEQFF
TRBJ2-7 TRBV9 many . TGTGCCAGCAGCGGAACTAGTTCGTACGAGCAGTACTTC CASSGTSSYEQYF
TRBJ2-5 TRBV12-3/TRBV12-4 many TRBD1 TGTGCCAGCAGTCACTCAGGGGGTATTCAAGAGACCCAGTACTTC CASSHSGGIQETQYF
TRBJ2-7 TRBV5-5 few . TGTGCCAGCAGCTTTTTTTACGGCTCCTACGAGCAGTACTTC CASSFFYGSYEQYF
TRBJ2-1 TRBV29-1 . TRBD1 TGCAGCGTCGACGGGGGACAGGGACTCAATGAGCAGTTCTTC CSVDGGQGLNEQFF
TRBJ2-7 TRBV6-5 . . TGTGCCAGCAGGGACTTATTGGGGTTGCACTTC CASRDLLGLHF
TRBJ2-3 TRBV5-4 few . TGTGCCAGCAGCTTGAAGGGAGAACAGAGCACAGATACGCAGTATTTT CASSLKGEQSTDTQYF
TRBJ2-3 TRBV3-1 . TRBD2 TGTGCCAGCAGCACGAAGCGGGGATCTAGCACAGATACGCAGTATTTT CASSTKRGSSTDTQYF
TRBJ1-1 TRBV3-1 many TRBD1 TGTGCCAGCAGCCAAGTACAGGGGATGGCTGAAGCTTTCTTT CASSQVQGMAEAFF
TRBJ1-1 TRBV7-9 . . TGTGCCAGCAGCTTAGAGTTCCGGGGTGGTACTGAAGCTTTCTTT CASSLEFRGGTEAFF
TRBJ1-5 TRBV29-1 . . TGCAGCGCCTGGGGGGAAAATCAGCCCCAGCATTTT CSAWGENQPQHF
TRBJ2-5 TRBV30 . . TGTGCCTGGAGTGTAGCTCAGGGGTTTTTGACCCAGTACTTC CAWSVAQGFLTQYF
TRBJ2-3 TRBV9 few . TGTGCCAGCAGCGTAAGCGGATCTAGCACAGATACGCAGTATTTT CASSVSGSSTDTQYF
TRBJ1-2 TRBV15 . . TGTGCCACCAGCACCTCCCCGGGGTCCCGCGGGGGCTACACCTTC CATSTSPGSRGGYTF
TRBJ2-1 TRBV4-3 many TRBD2 TGCGCCAGCAGCTTAAAGCGGGAGGGCAATGAGCAGTTCTTC CASSLKREGNEQFF
TRBJ2-5 TRBV7-9 few . TGTGCCAGCAGCCCCCCTAGGACCGGACAAGAGACCCAGTACTTC CASSPPRTGQETQYF
TRBJ2-7 TRBV6-2/TRBV6-3 many TRBD1 TGTGCCAGCGGGCTTCTCGACAGGGGTACACCCTACGAGCAGTACTTC CASGLLDRGTPYEQYF
TRBJ2-1 TRBV6-5 . TRBD2 TGTGCCAGCAGTTACTCATTAGCGGGGGGGGCTGAGCAGTTCTTC CASSYSLAGGAEQFF
TRBJ1-1 TRBV12-3/TRBV12-4 many TRBD1 TGTGCCAGCAGCCCACTCCAGGGGGGAAACACTGAAGCTTTCTTT CASSPLQGGNTEAFF
TRBJ2-7 TRBV7-9 few TRBD2 TGTGCCAGCAGCTTGCCTATCTCGGGGGGTCACTCCTACGAGCAGTACTTC CASSLPISGGHSYEQYF
TRBJ2-5 TRBV11-2 many . TGTGCCAGCAGCAGGTGGACGGAGACCCAGTACTTC CASSRWTETQYF
TRBJ1-2 TRBV19 . . TGTGCCAGTAGTCCAGACCTACGCGGGGGCTACACCTTC CASSPDLRGGYTF
TRBJ1-1 TRBV15 many TRBD1 TGTGCCACCAGCAGAGTTCCCCCGACAGGGCGAAACACTGAAGCTTTCTTT CATSRVPPTGRNTEAFF
TRBJ2-7 TRBV3-1 . . TGTGCCAGCAGCCAAGGAGGGAGTCCCTACGAGCAGTACTTC CASSQGGSPYEQYF
TRBJ2-6 TRBV4-2 . . TGTGCCAGCAGCCAAGACGACAGCTCTGGGGCCAACGTCCTGACTTTC CASSQDDSSGANVLTF
TRBJ2-7 TRBV4-3 . . TGCGCCAGCAGCCAAGTCCAGGGGGGATCCTACGAGCAGTACTTC CASSQVQGGSYEQYF
TRBJ2-3 TRBV6-5 . TRBD2 TGTGCCAGCAGTTCTCTAGCGGGAGGTCCCACAGATACGCAGTATTTT CASSSLAGGPTDTQYF
TRBJ1-1 TRBV12-3/TRBV12-4 . TRBD1 TGTGCCAGCAGTTCTGAGGGCAGGGGGCCGAACACTGAAGCTTTCTTT CASSSEGRGPNTEAFF
TRBJ1-4 TRBV5-1 many . TGCGCCAGCAGCTTGGTCCAGGGATTGTTTTTT CASSLVQGLFF
TRBJ2-3 TRBV27 many . TGTGCCAGCAGCCCTGGCGCTACTAGCACAGATACGCAGTATTTT CASSPGATSTDTQYF
TRBJ2-3 TRBV10-3 . TRBD2 TGTGCCATCAGTGAGAATGGACTAGCGGAGACCACAGATACGCAGTATTTT CAISENGLAETTDTQYF
TRBJ2-1 TRBV11-2 . . TGTGCCAGCAGCCCCCCGGACAACATGAATGAGCAGTTCTTC CASSPPDNMNEQFF
TRBJ2-7 TRBV11-2 few . TGTGCCAGCAGCTTAGTCCCAGCCACCAGCTACGAGCAGTACTTC CASSLVPATSYEQYF